Listed below are T cell receptor beta chains from one sample, sequenced in a study of cytomegalovirus exposure and HLA in healthy donors. The table came from immunoSEQ multiplex PCR; TCRdb's copy has only in-frame clones and leaves some out. The sample has fewer than 200,000 clones; 80% to 90% are singletons. Sequenced input: PBMCs. The receptor source for this set is a woman between 18 and 29 years old in good health and CMV-seronegative. CDR3s include the opening cysteine and the closing phenylalanine or tryptophan. A D gene is named only where the DNA matches it firmly. A clone size is listed for some rows: how often the clone was seen (once, few, many), or a class if it is expanded.

j_call	clone_size	d_call	v_call	cdr3_aa	cdr3_nt
TRBJ2-7	-	TRBD2	TRBV5-1	CASSLGLADTYEQYF	TGCGCCAGCAGCTTGGGACTAGCGGACACCTACGAGCAGTACTTC
TRBJ2-2	once	TRBD2	TRBV27	CASSPSALAGVAGELFF	TGTGCCAGCAGTCCATCCGCTCTAGCGGGAGTGGCCGGGGAGCTGTTTTTT
TRBJ1-2	once	-	TRBV2	CASSEQGTGYTF	TGTGCCAGCAGTGAACAGGGCACGGGCTACACCTTC
TRBJ1-1	-	TRBD1	TRBV28	CASSFLHGQGEVTEAFF	TGTGCCAGCAGTTTCCTCCATGGACAGGGCGAGGTCACTGAAGCTTTCTTT
TRBJ1-1	-	TRBD1	TRBV28	CASSSRGLGTEAFF	TGTGCCAGCAGTTCCAGGGGGTTGGGCACTGAAGCTTTCTTT
TRBJ2-7	-	TRBD2	TRBV2	CASSPAAGYEQYF	TGTGCCAGCAGTCCAGCAGCGGGATACGAGCAGTACTTC
TRBJ2-1	-	-	TRBV19	CASSNRVASYNEQFF	TGTGCCAGCAGTAACAGGGTCGCCTCCTACAATGAGCAGTTCTTC
TRBJ2-3	few	-	TRBV2	CASSESTGTFTDTQYF	TGTGCCAGCAGTGAATCGACAGGGACTTTCACAGATACGCAGTATTTT
TRBJ2-5	-	-	TRBV5-6	CASSRADRVGETQYF	TGTGCCAGCAGCCGGGCGGACAGAGTCGGAGAGACCCAGTACTTC
TRBJ1-5	-	-	TRBV7-2	CASSSQGSSNQPQHF	TGTGCCAGCAGCTCCCAGGGGTCTAGCAATCAGCCCCAGCATTTT
TRBJ2-1	once	-	TRBV7-9	CASSLGRYNEQFF	TGTGCCAGCAGCTTAGGGAGGTACAATGAGCAGTTCTTC
TRBJ2-2	few	TRBD2	TRBV6-6	CASRGLAGAVGELFF	TGTGCCAGCAGGGGACTAGCGGGAGCGGTCGGGGAGCTGTTTTTT
TRBJ2-6	-	-	TRBV6-1	CASSEVAVTGANVLTF	TGTGCCAGCAGTGAAGTAGCCGTGACTGGGGCCAACGTCCTGACTTTC
TRBJ1-2	-	TRBD1	TRBV5-6	CASSRTGNGGYTF	TGTGCCAGCAGCCGGACAGGGAATGGTGGCTACACCTTC
TRBJ2-1	-	-	TRBV28	CASSLAAEQFF	TGTGCCAGCAGTTTAGCGGCCGAGCAGTTCTTC
TRBJ1-2	-	-	TRBV15	CATSVQGHGYTF	TGTGCCACCAGCGTACAGGGCCATGGCTACACCTTC
TRBJ1-1	-	-	TRBV14	CASSEGLNTEAFF	TGTGCCAGCAGCGAGGGACTCAACACTGAAGCTTTCTTT
TRBJ1-1	-	TRBD1	TRBV6-1	CASRRQGLAEAFF	TGTGCCAGCAGGCGACAGGGACTTGCTGAAGCTTTCTTT
TRBJ2-1	-	-	TRBV27	CASSLPHSGEQFF	TGTGCCAGCAGTTTACCCCATTCAGGGGAGCAGTTCTTC
TRBJ2-1	-	TRBD2	TRBV6-1	CASTRTSGTYNEQFF	TGTGCCAGCACCAGGACTAGCGGGACCTACAATGAGCAGTTCTTC
TRBJ1-4	few	TRBD1	TRBV28	CASSRTGGYTRSANEKLFF	TGTGCCAGCAGCCGTACAGGGGGATATACCCGTTCGGCTAATGAAAAACTGTTTTTT
TRBJ2-1	-	TRBD2	TRBV6-1	CASSDLGGRGNNEQFF	TGTGCCAGCAGTGACCTAGGCGGGCGGGGGAACAATGAGCAGTTCTTC
TRBJ2-2	-	-	TRBV18	CASSPRRTGELFF	TGTGCCAGCTCACCACGGAGAACCGGGGAGCTGTTTTTT
TRBJ2-2	-	TRBD2	TRBV6-4	CASIGTSANTGELFF	TGTGCCAGCATTGGAACTAGCGCGAACACCGGGGAGCTGTTTTTT
TRBJ2-3	few	-	TRBV5-8	CASSLIRGTDTQYF	TGTGCCAGCAGCTTAATCCGGGGCACAGATACGCAGTATTTT
TRBJ2-7	-	TRBD1	TRBV7-8	CASSLTGAPPFYEQYF	TGTGCCAGCAGCTTGACAGGGGCCCCTCCCTTTTACGAGCAGTACTTC
TRBJ2-7	-	TRBD2	TRBV7-9	CASSLVTSGSYEQYF	TGTGCCAGCAGCTTAGTTACTAGCGGATCCTACGAGCAGTACTTC
TRBJ1-5	-	-	TRBV4-1	CASSQEALNQPQHF	TGCGCCAGCAGCCAAGAGGCCTTGAATCAGCCCCAGCATTTT
TRBJ2-1	-	-	TRBV7-2	CASSLVSGGTYNEQFF	TGTGCCAGCAGCTTAGTGAGCGGTGGCACCTACAATGAGCAGTTCTTC
TRBJ2-1	-	TRBD2	TRBV2	CASRLGEREGRYNEQFF	TGTGCCAGCAGATTAGGAGAGCGGGAGGGCCGGTATAATGAGCAGTTCTTC
TRBJ1-2	-	-	TRBV5-1	CASSLASTGPPGYTF	TGCGCCAGCAGCTTGGCTTCTACAGGGCCGCCTGGCTACACCTTC
TRBJ2-5	-	-	TRBV6-1	CASRRTLETQYF	TGTGCCAGCAGAAGGACATTGGAGACCCAGTACTTC
TRBJ2-4	-	TRBD2	TRBV10-1	CASTPGLAGEAKNIQYF	TGCGCCAGCACCCCGGGACTAGCGGGAGAAGCCAAAAACATTCAGTACTTC
TRBJ2-7	-	TRBD2	TRBV28	CASSSPSSGSYEQYF	TGTGCCAGCAGTTCCCCCTCCAGCGGGAGCTACGAGCAGTACTTC
TRBJ1-2	-	-	TRBV5-1	CASSLAPVGQRDYGYTF	TGCGCCAGCAGCTTGGCCCCCGTGGGGCAAAGGGACTATGGCTACACCTTC
TRBJ2-5	-	-	TRBV7-8	CASSLFGKRETQYF	TGTGCCAGCAGCTTATTCGGGAAACGGGAGACCCAGTACTTC
TRBJ1-2	-	-	TRBV6-5	CASSYSPGGNYGYTF	TGTGCCAGCAGTTACTCCCCAGGAGGGAACTATGGCTACACCTTC
TRBJ1-4	-	TRBD1	TRBV4-3	CASSQGQGGEKLFF	TGCGCCAGCAGCCAAGGACAGGGGGGAGAAAAACTGTTTTTT
TRBJ2-5	-	-	TRBV5-1	CASSLASEETQYF	TGCGCCAGCAGCTTGGCCTCCGAAGAGACCCAGTACTTC
TRBJ2-1	-	-	TRBV6-1	CASGRKSSYNEQFF	TGTGCCAGCGGCAGAAAAAGCTCCTACAATGAGCAGTTCTTC